The T cell receptor beta chain described here comes from a study of T cell responses to AZD1222 COVID-19 vaccine. Notes on this clone: The antigen is undetermined.

Study-wide results and caveats: At baseline, just 5 or 6 AZD1222 recipients tested seropositive.

Method: immunoSEQ multiplex PCR; TCRdb's copy keeps in-frame clones and lacks some. The table records 80,000 to 100,000 clones, roughly nine tenths of them present only once. The CDR3 runs to 16 residues. The germline V gene encodes CDR1 SGHDN and CDR2 FVKESK. Trimming stripped 3 bases from V and 8 bases from J, with 20 bases between. The sequence was obtained from an adult who received the AZD1222 COVID-19 vaccine. This specimen consisted of peripheral blood, obtained 28 days after the second AZD1222 dose. The chain recombines TRBV14 with TRBJ2-1; possibly TRBD2 for D (6 bases). The CDR3 nucleotides read TGTGCCAGCAGCCACATCCAAAGGGGAGGTGCGGATGAGCAGTTCTTC. Protein sequence: CASSHIQRGGADEQFF.